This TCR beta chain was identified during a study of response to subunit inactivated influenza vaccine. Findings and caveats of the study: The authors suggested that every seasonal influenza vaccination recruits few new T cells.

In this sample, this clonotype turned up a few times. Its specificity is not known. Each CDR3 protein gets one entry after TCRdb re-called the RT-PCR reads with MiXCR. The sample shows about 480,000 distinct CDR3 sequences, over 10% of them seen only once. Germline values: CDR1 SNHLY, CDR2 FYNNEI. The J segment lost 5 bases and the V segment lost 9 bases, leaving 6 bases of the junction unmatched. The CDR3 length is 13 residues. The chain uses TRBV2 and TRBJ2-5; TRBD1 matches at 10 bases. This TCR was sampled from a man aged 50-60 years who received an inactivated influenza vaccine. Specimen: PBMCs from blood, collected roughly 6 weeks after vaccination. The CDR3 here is CASTGTGEETQYF. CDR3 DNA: TGTGCCAGTACCGGGACAGGGGAGGAGACCCAGTACTTC.